This TCR beta chain stems from a study of cytomegalovirus exposure and HLA in healthy donors. Study summary: A later analysis reported the same platform for the 110 or so validation repertoires and the 666 first-cohort repertoires. Points from the study as a whole: The authors listed some 160 TCR beta chains as cytomegalovirus-associated. Specific recognition of CMV antigens was confirmed in vitro for a few chains (all CMV-associated).

Comments on this clone: Its antigen is not identified.

TCRdb's copy holds only in-frame clones and misses some; the assay was immunoSEQ multiplex PCR. Among tens of thousands of clones listed, 95% to 97% were seen once. Donors were drawn from the approximately 130-subject validation cohort, separate from the approximately 670-subject first cohort. CDR3 size: 18 residues. The V end was cut by 3 bases, the J end by 0 bases, with 18 bases between. CDR1 and CDR2 from the germline V gene are MDHEN and SYDVKM. This sequence was found in a young man in good health and CMV-seropositive. The chain couples TRBV28 to TRBJ1-3; the D gene is possibly TRBD1 (5 bases). The sample comprised PBMCs. The CDR3, as DNA: TGTGCCAGCAGTTTGCCACCGCCCGGGGGAAGCTCTGGAAACACCATATATTTT. As protein: CASSLPPPGGSSGNTIYF.